Described below is a single T cell receptor beta chain sequence and its context. The individuals who served as donors were healthy Caucasians living in Russia, aged roughly 6 to 90. Researchers collected about 10 milliliters of peripheral blood from every single donor. The CDR3 sequence is 14 residues long. Per the germline V gene, CDR1 is MNHNS and CDR2 is SASEGT. This sample is part of a study of blood T cells in healthy people across ages. Alongside a J-beta primer mix, a sample-barcoded 5' primer served in a second PCR lasting roughly 6 to 11 cycles. Every cDNA was tagged by a template-switch adaptor with 12 random nucleotides. One entry per CDR3 protein, called by TCRdb with MiXCR from the 5' RACE reads. The sample lists fewer than 800,000 distinct CDR3 sequences; around a fifth were seen once.

Sequenced material: blood. The V gene is TRBV6-1, the J gene TRBJ2-5; a weak D match, TRBD1 (8 bases). The J call may be wrong; the DNA end is better matched by TRBJ2-7. The sequence was collected from a man between 65 and 85 years old in good health. CDR3: CASTQGGGSYEQYF. As DNA, the CDR3 is TGTGCCAGTACACAGGGGGGGGGGTCCTACGAGCAGTACTTC.